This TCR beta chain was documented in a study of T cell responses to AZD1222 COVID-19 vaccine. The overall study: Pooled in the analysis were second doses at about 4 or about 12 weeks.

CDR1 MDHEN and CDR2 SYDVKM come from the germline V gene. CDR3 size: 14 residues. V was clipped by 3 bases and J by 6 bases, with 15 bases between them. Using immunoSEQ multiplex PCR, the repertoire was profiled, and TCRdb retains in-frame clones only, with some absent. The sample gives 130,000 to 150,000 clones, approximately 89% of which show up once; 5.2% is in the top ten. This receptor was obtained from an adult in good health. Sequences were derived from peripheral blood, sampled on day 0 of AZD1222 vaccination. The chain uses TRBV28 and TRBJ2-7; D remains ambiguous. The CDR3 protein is CASSFAEINREQYF. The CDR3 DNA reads TGTGCCAGCAGTTTCGCAGAGATTAATCGCGAGCAGTACTTC.